The 6 T cell receptor beta chains presented below share a single source sample, sequenced in a study of blood T cell repertoires in COVID-19. Sequenced by immunoSEQ multiplex PCR; TCRdb stores in-frame clones only, minus some. The data show some 140,000 clones, approximately 81% seen once. The sample was PBMCs or T cells enriched from blood (not recorded which). These receptors were taken from a man between 40 and 49 years old with acute COVID-19.

This sequence joins TRBV4-1 and TRBJ1-5; a weak D match, TRBD1 (5 bases). With 4 bases removed from V and 1 base from J, the gap between germline ends came to 8 bases. The germline V gene has CDR1 MGHRA and CDR2 YSYEKL. The CDR3 consists of 14 residues. The CDR3: CASSRGVSNQPQHF. The CDR3 DNA is TGCGCCAGCAGCCGGGGGGTGAGCAATCAGCCCCAGCATTTT.

CDR3 protein: CASSLLGQLDEQYF. DNA of the CDR3: TGTGCCAGCAGTTTATTGGGACAACTGGACGAGCAGTACTTC. The chain couples TRBV28 to TRBJ2-7, with D tentatively TRBD1 (6 bases). CDR3 length equals 14 residues. Germline CDR1 reads MDHEN; CDR2 reads SYDVKM. Trimming removed 1 base from V and 5 bases from J, with 12 bases in between.

This clone was seen a handful of times. The rearrangement joins TRBV6-5 to TRBJ2-2, with 8 positions matching TRBD1. Germline assignment: CDR1 MNHEY and CDR2 SVGAGI. The CDR3 is made up of 15 amino acids. The V and J ends lost 2 bases and 6 bases, in that order; junction bases with no gene match: 5. CDR3 coding DNA: TGTGCCAGCAGTTACGCCACAGGGGGACCCGGGGAGCTGTTTTTT. It is translated as CASSYATGGPGELFF.

The chain is built from TRBV20-1 and TRBJ1-1, with 8 bases aligning to TRBD1. The CDR3 contains 16 residues. V lost 3 bases and J lost 4; bases outside the gene matches: 13. Per germline, CDR1 DFQATT and CDR2 SNEGSKA (reference sequence). The CDR3 coding sequence is TGCAGTGCTAGTCACAGGGGGAAGGTAAGGGGCACTGAAGCTTTCTTT. It yields the protein CSASHRGKVRGTEAFF.

The count of this clone is one. The V and J genes are TRBV3-1 (or the pseudogene TRBV3-2) and TRBJ1-2; TRBD1 matches at 11 bases. The CDR3 sequence is 16 residues long. V gave up 4 bases and J gave up 6 bases; unmatched junction bases: 10. The germline CDR1 and CDR2 sequences are LGHDT and YNNKEL (reference sequence). CDR3 sequence reads: CASSLPGQGERDGYTF. The CDR3 nucleotides read TGTGCCAGCAGCCTTCCGGGACAGGGGGAACGGGATGGCTACACCTTC.

CDR3 loop: CASSEMAVNEKLFF. The CDR3 nucleotides are TGTGCCAGCAGCGAAATGGCGGTTAATGAAAAACTGTTTTTT. The chain recombines TRBV3-1 (or the pseudogene TRBV3-2) with TRBJ1-4; D not resolved. The CDR3 runs to 14 residues. Germline-derived CDR1 and CDR2 are LGHDT and YNNKEL (reference sequence). V was cut by 5 bases and J by 4 bases, with 11 bases left in between.